A single T cell receptor beta chain is shown here with its context. This sample was included in a study of identical twins. TCRdb recomputed calls from the 5' RACE reads with MiXCR, one row per CDR3 protein. The data contain roughly 690,000 distinct CDR3 sequences, around 5.7% of them singletons. V lost 6 bases to trimming and J lost 1 base; unmatched junction nucleotides: 8. The CDR3 is 16 amino acids. The rearrangement links TRBV12-3 or TRBV12-4 to TRBJ2-4; 8 positions agree with TRBD1. The receptor was derived from a man between 18 and 35 years old in good health. Sequencing was done on a sample of naive T cells sorted from blood. The CDR3 reads CASRLDRDIAKNIQYF. The CDR3 coding sequence is TGTGCCAGCAGATTGGACAGGGACATCGCCAAAAACATTCAGTACTTC.